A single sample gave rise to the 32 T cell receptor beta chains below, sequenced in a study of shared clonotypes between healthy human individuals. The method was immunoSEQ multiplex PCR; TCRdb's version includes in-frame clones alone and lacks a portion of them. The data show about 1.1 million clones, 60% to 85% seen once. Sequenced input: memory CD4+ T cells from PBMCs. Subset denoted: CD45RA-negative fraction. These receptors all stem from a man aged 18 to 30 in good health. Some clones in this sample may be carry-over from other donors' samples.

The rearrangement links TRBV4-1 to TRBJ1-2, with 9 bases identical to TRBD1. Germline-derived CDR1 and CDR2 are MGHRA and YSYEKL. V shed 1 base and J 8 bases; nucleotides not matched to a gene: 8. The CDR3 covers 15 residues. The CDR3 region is CASSQGHGQGNGYTF. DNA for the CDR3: TGCGCCAGCAGCCAAGGACACGGACAGGGGAACGGCTACACCTTC.

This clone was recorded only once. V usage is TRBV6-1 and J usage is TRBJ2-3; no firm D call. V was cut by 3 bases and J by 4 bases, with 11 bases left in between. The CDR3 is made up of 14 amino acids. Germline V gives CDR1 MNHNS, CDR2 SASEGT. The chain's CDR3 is CASSDVMLADTQYF. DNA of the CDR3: TGTGCCAGCAGTGACGTGATGCTAGCAGATACGCAGTATTTT.

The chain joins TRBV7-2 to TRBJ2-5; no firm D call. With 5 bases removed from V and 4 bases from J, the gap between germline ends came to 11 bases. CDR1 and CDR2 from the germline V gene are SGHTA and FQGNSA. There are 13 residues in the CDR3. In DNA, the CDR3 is TGTGCCAGCAGCATTCCGGGCGCAGAGACCCAGTACTTC. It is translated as CASSIPGAETQYF.

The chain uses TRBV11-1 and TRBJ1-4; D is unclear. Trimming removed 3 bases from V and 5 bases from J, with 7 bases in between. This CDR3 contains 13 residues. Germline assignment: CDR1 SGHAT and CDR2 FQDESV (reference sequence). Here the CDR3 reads CASSFGRNEKLFF. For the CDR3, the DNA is TGTGCCAGCAGCTTCGGACGGAATGAAAAACTGTTTTTT.

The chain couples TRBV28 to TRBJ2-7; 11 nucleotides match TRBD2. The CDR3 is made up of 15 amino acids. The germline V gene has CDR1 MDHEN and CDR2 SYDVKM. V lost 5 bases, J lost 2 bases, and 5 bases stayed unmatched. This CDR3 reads CASSPTSGGTYEQYF. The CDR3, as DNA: TGTGCCAGCAGTCCAACTAGCGGGGGAACCTACGAGCAGTACTTC.

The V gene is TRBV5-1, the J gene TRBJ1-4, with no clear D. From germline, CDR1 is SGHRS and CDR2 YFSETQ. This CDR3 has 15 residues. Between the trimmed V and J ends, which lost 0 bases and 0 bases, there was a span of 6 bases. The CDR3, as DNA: TGCGCCAGCAGCTTGGTACTCGCAACTAATGAAAAACTGTTTTTT. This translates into CASSLVLATNEKLFF.

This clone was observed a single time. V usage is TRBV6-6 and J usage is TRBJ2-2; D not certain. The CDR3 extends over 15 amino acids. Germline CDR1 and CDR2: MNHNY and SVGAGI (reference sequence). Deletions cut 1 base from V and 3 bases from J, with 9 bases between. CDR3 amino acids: CASSYYGLYTGELFF. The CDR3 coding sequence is TGTGCCAGCAGTTACTATGGCCTATACACCGGGGAGCTGTTTTTT.

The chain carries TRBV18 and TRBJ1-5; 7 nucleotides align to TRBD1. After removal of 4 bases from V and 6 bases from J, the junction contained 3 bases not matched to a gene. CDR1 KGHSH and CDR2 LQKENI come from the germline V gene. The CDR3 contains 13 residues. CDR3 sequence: CASSQGAAQPQHF. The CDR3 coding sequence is TGTGCCAGCTCACAGGGGGCAGCTCAGCCCCAGCATTTT.

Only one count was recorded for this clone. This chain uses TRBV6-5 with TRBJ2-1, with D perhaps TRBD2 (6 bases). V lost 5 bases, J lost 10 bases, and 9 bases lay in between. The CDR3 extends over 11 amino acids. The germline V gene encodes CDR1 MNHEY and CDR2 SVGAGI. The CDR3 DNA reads TGTGCCAGCAGTACGGGACTCGAGCAGTTCTTC. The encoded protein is CASSTGLEQFF.

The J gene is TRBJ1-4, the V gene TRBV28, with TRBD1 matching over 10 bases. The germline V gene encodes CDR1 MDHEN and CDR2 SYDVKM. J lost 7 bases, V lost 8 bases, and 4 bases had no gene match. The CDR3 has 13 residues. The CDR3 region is CASGTGAGEKLFF. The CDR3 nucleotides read TGTGCCAGCGGGACAGGGGCGGGTGAAAAACTGTTTTTT. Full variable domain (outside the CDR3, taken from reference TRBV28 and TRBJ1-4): DVKVTQSSRYLVKRTGEKVFLECVQDMDHENMFWYRQDPGLGLRLIYFSYDVKMKEKGDIPEGYSVSREKKERFSLILESASTNQTSMYLCASGTGAGEKLFFGSGTQLSVL.

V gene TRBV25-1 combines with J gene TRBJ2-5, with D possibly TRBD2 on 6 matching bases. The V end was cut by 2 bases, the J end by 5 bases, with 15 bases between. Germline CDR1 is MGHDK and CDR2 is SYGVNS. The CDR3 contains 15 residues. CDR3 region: CASSEQTGDRETQYF. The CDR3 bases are TGTGCCAGCAGTGAACAAACGGGGGATAGGGAGACCCAGTACTTC.

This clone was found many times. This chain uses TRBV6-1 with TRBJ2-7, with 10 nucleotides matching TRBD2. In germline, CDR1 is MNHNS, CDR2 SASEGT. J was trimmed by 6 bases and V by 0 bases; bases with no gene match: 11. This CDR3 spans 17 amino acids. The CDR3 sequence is CASSEAGTSAYRLEQYF. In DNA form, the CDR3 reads TGTGCCAGCAGTGAAGCGGGGACTAGCGCGTACCGGCTCGAGCAGTACTTC.

CDR3 loop: CASKGTQGSDTQYF. The DNA for the CDR3 is TGTGCCAGCAAAGGGACCCAGGGCTCAGATACGCAGTATTTT. This chain joins TRBV2 and TRBJ2-3; D possibly uses TRBD1 or TRBD2 (5 bases each). Trimming cost V 7 bases and J 4 bases, with 15 bases left between them. In germline, CDR1 is SNHLY, CDR2 FYNNEI. This CDR3 contains 14 residues.

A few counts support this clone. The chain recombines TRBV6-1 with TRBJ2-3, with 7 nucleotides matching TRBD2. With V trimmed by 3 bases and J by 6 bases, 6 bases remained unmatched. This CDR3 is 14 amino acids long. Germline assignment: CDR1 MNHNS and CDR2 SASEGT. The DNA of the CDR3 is TGTGCCAGCAGTGAGCTTGCGGGAGAGGATACGCAGTATTTT. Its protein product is CASSELAGEDTQYF.

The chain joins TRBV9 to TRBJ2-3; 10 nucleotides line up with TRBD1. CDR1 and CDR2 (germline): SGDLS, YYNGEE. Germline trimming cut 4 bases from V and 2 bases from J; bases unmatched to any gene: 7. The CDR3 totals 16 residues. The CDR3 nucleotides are TGTGCCAGCAGCCGACGGACAGGGGGGATCACAGATACGCAGTATTTT. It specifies CASSRRTGGITDTQYF.

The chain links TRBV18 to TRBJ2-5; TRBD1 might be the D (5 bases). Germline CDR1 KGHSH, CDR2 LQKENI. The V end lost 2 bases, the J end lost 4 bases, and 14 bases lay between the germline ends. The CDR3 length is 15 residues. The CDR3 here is CASSPSRVRGETQYF. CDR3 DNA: TGTGCCAGCTCACCAAGCAGGGTCCGAGGAGAGACCCAGTACTTC.

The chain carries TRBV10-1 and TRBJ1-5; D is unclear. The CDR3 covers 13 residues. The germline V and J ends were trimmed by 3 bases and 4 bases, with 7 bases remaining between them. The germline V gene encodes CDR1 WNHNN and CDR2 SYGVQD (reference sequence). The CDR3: CASSDNGNQPQHF. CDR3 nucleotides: TGCGCCAGCAGTGACAATGGGAATCAGCCCCAGCATTTT.

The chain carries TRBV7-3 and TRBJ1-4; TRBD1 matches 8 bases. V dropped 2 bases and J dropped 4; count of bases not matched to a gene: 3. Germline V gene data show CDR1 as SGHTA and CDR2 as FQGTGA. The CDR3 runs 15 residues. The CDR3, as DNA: TGTGCCAGCAGCTTACAGGGGGCAGATAATGAAAAACTGTTTTTT. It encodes CASSLQGADNEKLFF.

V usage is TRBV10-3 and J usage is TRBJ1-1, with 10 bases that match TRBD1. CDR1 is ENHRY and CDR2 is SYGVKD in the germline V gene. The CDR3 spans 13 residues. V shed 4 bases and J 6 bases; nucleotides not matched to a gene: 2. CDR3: CAISAGQGAEAFF. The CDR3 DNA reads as TGTGCCATCAGTGCCGGACAGGGGGCTGAAGCTTTCTTT.

CDR3 sequence reads: CASSPYPTRNYEQYF. Here the CDR3 DNA reads TGTGCCAGCAGCCCTTATCCGACTAGGAACTACGAGCAGTACTTC. The chain employs TRBV9 and TRBJ2-5; weak D call: TRBD2 (6 bases). The J call may not be correct, given that the DNA end is closer to TRBJ2-7. CDR1 is SGDLS and CDR2 is YYNGEE in the germline V gene. CDR3 length: 15 amino acids.

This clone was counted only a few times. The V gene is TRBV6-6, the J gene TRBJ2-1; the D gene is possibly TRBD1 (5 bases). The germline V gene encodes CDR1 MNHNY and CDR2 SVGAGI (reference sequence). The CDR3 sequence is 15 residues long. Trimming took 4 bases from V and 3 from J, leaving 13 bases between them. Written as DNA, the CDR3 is TGTGCCAGCAGTTCGATCTCGACAGTCTACAATGAGCAGTTCTTC. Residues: CASSSISTVYNEQFF.

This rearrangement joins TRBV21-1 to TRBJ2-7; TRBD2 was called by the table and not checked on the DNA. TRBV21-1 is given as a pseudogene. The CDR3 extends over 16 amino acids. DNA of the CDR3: TGTGCCAGCAGCAAAGATCCAGCGGGAAGCTCCTACGAGCAGTACTTC. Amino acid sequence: CASSKDPAGSSYEQYF.

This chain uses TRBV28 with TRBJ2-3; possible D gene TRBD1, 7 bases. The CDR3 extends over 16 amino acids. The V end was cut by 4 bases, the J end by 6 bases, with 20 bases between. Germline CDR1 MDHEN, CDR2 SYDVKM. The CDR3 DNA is TGTGCCAGCAGTTCCGCGGGACAGTACGGGATCGATACGCAGTATTTT. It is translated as CASSSAGQYGIDTQYF.

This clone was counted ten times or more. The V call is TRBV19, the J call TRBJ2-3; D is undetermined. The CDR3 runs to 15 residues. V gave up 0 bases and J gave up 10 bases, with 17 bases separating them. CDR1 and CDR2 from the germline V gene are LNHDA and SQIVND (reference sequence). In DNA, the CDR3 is TGTGCCAGTAGTATAGACCCCGGACGGAGTCATGCGCAGTATTTT. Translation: CASSIDPGRSHAQYF.

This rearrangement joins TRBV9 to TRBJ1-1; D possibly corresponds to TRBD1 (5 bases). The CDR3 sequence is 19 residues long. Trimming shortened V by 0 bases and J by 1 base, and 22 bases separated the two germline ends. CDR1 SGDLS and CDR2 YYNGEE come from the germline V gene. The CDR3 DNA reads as TGTGCCAGCAGCGTAGGAACCCGGCGGGGACTATCAGCGAACACTGAAGCTTTCTTT. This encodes CASSVGTRRGLSANTEAFF.

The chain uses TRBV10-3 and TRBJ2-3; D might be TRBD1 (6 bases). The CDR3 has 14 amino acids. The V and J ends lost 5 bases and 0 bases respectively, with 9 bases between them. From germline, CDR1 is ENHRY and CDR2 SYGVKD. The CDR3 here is CAISQTGSTDTQYF. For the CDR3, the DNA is TGTGCCATCAGTCAAACAGGGAGCACAGATACGCAGTATTTT.

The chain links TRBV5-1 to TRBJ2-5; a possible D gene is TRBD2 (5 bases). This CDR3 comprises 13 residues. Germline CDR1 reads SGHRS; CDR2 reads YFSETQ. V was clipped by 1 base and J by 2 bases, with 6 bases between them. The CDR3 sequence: CASSLQRQETQYF. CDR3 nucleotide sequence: TGCGCCAGCAGCTTGCAGCGGCAAGAGACCCAGTACTTC.

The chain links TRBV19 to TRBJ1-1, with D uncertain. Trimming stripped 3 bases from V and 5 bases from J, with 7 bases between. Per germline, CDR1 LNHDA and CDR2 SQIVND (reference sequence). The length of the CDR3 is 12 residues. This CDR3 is CASSMHGTEAFF. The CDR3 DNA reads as TGTGCCAGTAGTATGCATGGGACTGAAGCTTTCTTT.

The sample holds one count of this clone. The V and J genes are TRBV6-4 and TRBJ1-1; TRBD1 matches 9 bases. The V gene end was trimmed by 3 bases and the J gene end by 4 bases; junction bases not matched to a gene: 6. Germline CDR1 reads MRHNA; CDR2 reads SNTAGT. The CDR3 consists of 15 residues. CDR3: CASSENRGRPTEAFF. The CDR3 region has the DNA TGTGCCAGCAGTGAGAACAGGGGGCGGCCCACTGAAGCTTTCTTT.

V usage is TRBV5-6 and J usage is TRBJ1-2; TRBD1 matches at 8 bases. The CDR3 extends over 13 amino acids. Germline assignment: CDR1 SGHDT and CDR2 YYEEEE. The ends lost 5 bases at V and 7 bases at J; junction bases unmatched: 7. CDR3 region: CASREDRVGGYTF. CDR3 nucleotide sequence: TGTGCCAGCAGGGAGGACAGGGTGGGTGGCTACACCTTC. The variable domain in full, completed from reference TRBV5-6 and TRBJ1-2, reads DAGVTQSPTHLIKTRGQQVTLRCSPKSGHDTVSWYQQALGQGPQFIFQYYEEEERQRGNFPDRFSGHQFPNYSSELNVNALLLGDSALYLCASREDRVGGYTFGSGTRLTVV.

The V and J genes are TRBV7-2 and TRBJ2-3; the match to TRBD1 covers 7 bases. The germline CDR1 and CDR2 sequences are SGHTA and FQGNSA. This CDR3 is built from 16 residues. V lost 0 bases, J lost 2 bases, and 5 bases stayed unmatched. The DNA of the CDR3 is TGTGCCAGCAGCTTAGCGATAGGGGGCCCCACAGATACGCAGTATTTT. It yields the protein CASSLAIGGPTDTQYF.

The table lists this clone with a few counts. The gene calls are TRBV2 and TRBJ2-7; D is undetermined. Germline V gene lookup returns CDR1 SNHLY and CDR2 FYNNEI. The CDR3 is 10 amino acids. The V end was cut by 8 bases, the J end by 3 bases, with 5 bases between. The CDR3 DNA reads TGTGCCAGCGCAAACTACGAGCAGTACTTC. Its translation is CASANYEQYF.